This T cell receptor (beta chain) was sequenced in a study of T cell repertoires in ileal Crohn's disease. The V and J ends lost 7 bases and 3 bases respectively, with 15 bases between them. The CDR3 totals 14 residues. The germline CDR1 and CDR2 sequences are MNHNY and SVGAGI (reference sequence). Adults with ileal or ileocolonic Crohn's disease and an indication for resection were eligible. Per sample, roughly 470 nanograms of biopsy DNA were TCRB immunosequenced. The repertoire was sequenced with immunoSEQ multiplex PCR; TCRdb's copy has only in-frame clones and lacks some. The sample shows about 1,700 clones, approximately 75% of them seen only once.

The chain combines TRBV6-6 with TRBJ1-2, with D unresolved. The sequencing input was ileal tissue. The clonotype was recovered from an adult with Crohn's disease. CDR3 bases: TGTGCCAGCACCACCCGGCAAGGAGACTATGGCTACACCTTC. Residues: CASTTRQGDYGYTF.